This T cell receptor beta chain was observed in a study of blood T cell repertoires in COVID-19. This clone showed up just once. Using immunoSEQ multiplex PCR, the repertoire was profiled, and TCRdb retains in-frame clones only, with some absent. The sample includes more than 70,000 clones, around nine tenths seen only once; the top ten take roughly 4%. The V gene lost 2 bases and the J gene lost 0 bases, with 8 bases spanning the gap. The CDR3 has 15 residues. CDR1 MNHEY and CDR2 SVGAGI come from the germline V gene. This clonotype was sampled from a woman aged 45-59 years in a cohort sampled during active COVID-19. Sequencing input: peripheral blood. The rearrangement links TRBV6-5 to TRBJ1-3; D gene unclear. The DNA of the CDR3 is TGTGCCAGCAGTTACGGTGCCTACTCTGGAAACACCATATATTTT. Translated: CASSYGAYSGNTIYF.